Listed below are T cell receptor beta chains from one sample, sequenced in a study of blood T cell repertoires in COVID-19. Repertoires were generated with immunoSEQ multiplex PCR, while TCRdb's copy carries only in-frame clones and drops some. The sample shows around 62,000 clones, 88% of them seen only once. Source material: peripheral blood. The receptors stem from a human donor in a cohort sampled during active COVID-19. Both conserved end residues are part of each CDR3. The order of the fields is D gene, J gene, clone size, V gene, CDR3 DNA, CDR3 protein. The D gene is left open where the match is weak. Where a row states a size, it is once, few, many or the class of an expanded clone; other rows omit it.

D gene: NA
J gene: TRBJ1-2
clone size: NA
V gene: TRBV5-1
CDR3 DNA: TGCGCCAGCAGCTTCGGGACTGAATTCTTGGGCTACACCTTC
CDR3 protein: CASSFGTEFLGYTF

D gene: NA
J gene: TRBJ2-7
clone size: NA
V gene: TRBV18
CDR3 DNA: TGTGCCAGCTCACCACCGAGGGGGTACTCCTACGAGCAGTACTTC
CDR3 protein: CASSPPRGYSYEQYF

D gene: TRBD2
J gene: TRBJ2-1
clone size: NA
V gene: TRBV7-3
CDR3 DNA: TGTGCCAGCAGCCCGGGACTAGCGGGGCCGGCGGAGCAGTTCTTC
CDR3 protein: CASSPGLAGPAEQFF

D gene: TRBD1
J gene: TRBJ1-2
clone size: NA
V gene: TRBV6-6
CDR3 DNA: TGTGCCAGCAGTTCAGGACAGGGGCCCAACTATGGCTACACCTTC
CDR3 protein: CASSSGQGPNYGYTF

D gene: TRBD2
J gene: TRBJ2-3
clone size: NA
V gene: TRBV10-3
CDR3 DNA: TGTGCCACCCATGGACTAGCGGGAGAGGCAGATACGCAGTATTTT
CDR3 protein: CATHGLAGEADTQYF

D gene: TRBD1
J gene: TRBJ1-1
clone size: NA
V gene: TRBV5-6
CDR3 DNA: TGTGCCAGCAGCTTTCAGGGGGTTCTGGCTGAAGCTTTCTTT
CDR3 protein: CASSFQGVLAEAFF

D gene: TRBD1
J gene: TRBJ1-2
clone size: NA
V gene: TRBV9
CDR3 DNA: TGTGCCAGCAGCCCAGCTTGGGACAGGGATGGCTACACCTTC
CDR3 protein: CASSPAWDRDGYTF

D gene: TRBD2
J gene: TRBJ2-7
clone size: NA
V gene: TRBV6-1
CDR3 DNA: TGTGCCAGCAGTGATTTAGGAGGACTAGCGGGAGGGTCTTGGTACGAGCAGTACTTC
CDR3 protein: CASSDLGGLAGGSWYEQYF

D gene: TRBD2
J gene: TRBJ2-5
clone size: NA
V gene: TRBV7-9
CDR3 DNA: TGTGCCAGCAGCCTCTTAAGCGGGAATCAAGAGACCCAGTACTTC
CDR3 protein: CASSLLSGNQETQYF

D gene: NA
J gene: TRBJ2-2
clone size: NA
V gene: TRBV3-1/TRBV3-2
CDR3 DNA: TGTGCCAGCAGACTCGCCGGGGACACCGGGGAGCTGTTTTTT
CDR3 protein: CASRLAGDTGELFF

D gene: TRBD1
J gene: TRBJ2-3
clone size: NA
V gene: TRBV7-9
CDR3 DNA: TGTGCCAGCAGTAGGGACAGTACAGATACGCAGTATTTT
CDR3 protein: CASSRDSTDTQYF

D gene: TRBD1
J gene: TRBJ1-2
clone size: NA
V gene: TRBV28
CDR3 DNA: TGTGCCAGCAGTTTTGAAGGGACAGGGTTCTATGGCTACACCTTC
CDR3 protein: CASSFEGTGFYGYTF

D gene: TRBD1
J gene: TRBJ2-2
clone size: NA
V gene: TRBV7-6
CDR3 DNA: TGTGCCAGCAGTTACAGGGGGAACACCGGGGAGCTGTTTTTT
CDR3 protein: CASSYRGNTGELFF

D gene: TRBD2
J gene: TRBJ2-6
clone size: NA
V gene: TRBV5-1
CDR3 DNA: TGCGCCAGCAGCTTGGTTCCTAGCGGGAGTGCCCCATGGCCCCCTGGGGCCAACGTCCTGACTTTC
CDR3 protein: CASSLVPSGSAPWPPGANVLTF

D gene: NA
J gene: TRBJ1-2
clone size: NA
V gene: TRBV25-1
CDR3 DNA: TGTGCCAGCAGTGGCCCCACCAGGAGGTACACCTTC
CDR3 protein: CASSGPTRRYTF

D gene: TRBD1
J gene: TRBJ1-2
clone size: NA
V gene: TRBV28
CDR3 DNA: TGTGCCAGCAGTTTAGGTTGGACAGGTCAACTTCTCACTAACTATGGCTACACCTTC
CDR3 protein: CASSLGWTGQLLTNYGYTF

D gene: TRBD2
J gene: TRBJ2-5
clone size: NA
V gene: TRBV19
CDR3 DNA: TGTGCCAGTAGTATCGGGGGGGCAGGGATGAAGACCCAGTACTTC
CDR3 protein: CASSIGGAGMKTQYF

D gene: NA
J gene: TRBJ2-3
clone size: NA
V gene: TRBV9
CDR3 DNA: TGTGCCAGCAGCGTAGCTAAAGATACGCAGTATTTT
CDR3 protein: CASSVAKDTQYF

D gene: TRBD2
J gene: TRBJ2-1
clone size: NA
V gene: TRBV7-2
CDR3 DNA: TGTGCCAGCAGCTCTATAACTAGCGGGGGTTTGAATGAGCAGTTCTTC
CDR3 protein: CASSSITSGGLNEQFF

D gene: TRBD2
J gene: TRBJ2-1
clone size: NA
V gene: TRBV15
CDR3 DNA: TGTGCCACCAGCTTGACTAGCGGGATAAACAATGAGCAGTTCTTC
CDR3 protein: CATSLTSGINNEQFF

D gene: NA
J gene: TRBJ2-6
clone size: NA
V gene: TRBV28
CDR3 DNA: TGTGCCAGCATCCAGACCGCTGACTGGGCCAACGTCCTGACTTTC
CDR3 protein: CASIQTADWANVLTF

D gene: NA
J gene: TRBJ2-3
clone size: NA
V gene: TRBV6-2/TRBV6-3
CDR3 DNA: TGTGCCAGCAGTTACAACTATGAGGATACGCAGTATTTT
CDR3 protein: CASSYNYEDTQYF

D gene: TRBD1
J gene: TRBJ1-5
clone size: few
V gene: TRBV19
CDR3 DNA: TGTGCCAGTAGTCCCGGGACAGGGTACAATCAGCCCCAGCATTTT
CDR3 protein: CASSPGTGYNQPQHF

D gene: TRBD2
J gene: TRBJ2-1
clone size: NA
V gene: TRBV27
CDR3 DNA: TGTGCCAGCAGTTTCGTCCCTAGCGGAAACAATGAGCAGTTCTTC
CDR3 protein: CASSFVPSGNNEQFF

D gene: NA
J gene: TRBJ2-3
clone size: NA
V gene: TRBV10-3
CDR3 DNA: TGTGCCATCAGGGGGGACATCCCCACAGATACGCAGTATTTT
CDR3 protein: CAIRGDIPTDTQYF

D gene: NA
J gene: TRBJ1-5
clone size: NA
V gene: TRBV2
CDR3 DNA: TGTGCCAGCAGTGAAATACAGAGCAATCAGCCCCAGCATTTT
CDR3 protein: CASSEIQSNQPQHF

D gene: TRBD2
J gene: TRBJ2-5
clone size: NA
V gene: TRBV30
CDR3 DNA: TGTGCCTGGAGCGGGACTATTAGTGAGACCCAGTACTTC
CDR3 protein: CAWSGTISETQYF

D gene: TRBD1
J gene: TRBJ2-7
clone size: NA
V gene: TRBV27
CDR3 DNA: TGTGCCAGCAGAAAATTGGGGACAGCGTCCCCCTACGAGCAGTACTTC
CDR3 protein: CASRKLGTASPYEQYF

D gene: TRBD2
J gene: TRBJ2-1
clone size: NA
V gene: TRBV5-1
CDR3 DNA: TGCGCCAGCAGCTCAGGACTAGCGGGGGGCCCCTTTAGGAATGAGCAGTTCTTC
CDR3 protein: CASSSGLAGGPFRNEQFF

D gene: TRBD1
J gene: TRBJ1-1
clone size: NA
V gene: TRBV6-5
CDR3 DNA: TGTGCCAGCAGCCCCGGGACAGGGGCCTACACTGAAGCTTTCTTT
CDR3 protein: CASSPGTGAYTEAFF

D gene: NA
J gene: TRBJ2-7
clone size: once
V gene: TRBV28
CDR3 DNA: TGTGCCAGCAGCCTCGGAGGGAACTCCTACGAGCAGTACTTC
CDR3 protein: CASSLGGNSYEQYF

D gene: TRBD2
J gene: TRBJ2-1
clone size: NA
V gene: TRBV30
CDR3 DNA: TGTGCCTGGAGCCCAAAGGGACTAGCCGGATCCTACAATGAGCAGTTCTTC
CDR3 protein: CAWSPKGLAGSYNEQFF

D gene: TRBD1
J gene: TRBJ1-5
clone size: NA
V gene: TRBV6-5
CDR3 DNA: TGTGCCAGCAGGGCCAACAGGGGCGGCAATCAGCCCCAGCATTTT
CDR3 protein: CASRANRGGNQPQHF

D gene: NA
J gene: TRBJ2-7
clone size: NA
V gene: TRBV5-4
CDR3 DNA: TGTGCCAGCAACCCCGCGGGCAGCTACGAGCAGTACTTC
CDR3 protein: CASNPAGSYEQYF

D gene: TRBD1
J gene: TRBJ2-7
clone size: NA
V gene: TRBV7-8
CDR3 DNA: TGTGCCAGCAGCTTAGAGTTTTATTCGGGACAGGCAATCTACGAGCAGTACTTC
CDR3 protein: CASSLEFYSGQAIYEQYF

D gene: TRBD1
J gene: TRBJ2-7
clone size: NA
V gene: TRBV10-3
CDR3 DNA: TGTGCCATCAGCCCACAGGACAGGGTCGGTGTGGGCGAGCAGTACTTC
CDR3 protein: CAISPQDRVGVGEQYF

D gene: TRBD1
J gene: TRBJ2-3
clone size: NA
V gene: TRBV13
CDR3 DNA: TGTGCCAGCAGCTTGGGGACAGGGTCGGCAGATACGCAGTATTTT
CDR3 protein: CASSLGTGSADTQYF

D gene: TRBD1
J gene: TRBJ1-1
clone size: NA
V gene: TRBV5-6
CDR3 DNA: TGTGCCAGCAGCTTAGACAGGGGCGCCAGAGGAGCTTTCTTT
CDR3 protein: CASSLDRGARGAFF

D gene: TRBD2
J gene: TRBJ2-1
clone size: NA
V gene: TRBV7-9
CDR3 DNA: TGTGCCAGCAGCATGGGACTAGCATTTGATGAGCAGTTCTTC
CDR3 protein: CASSMGLAFDEQFF

D gene: NA
J gene: TRBJ1-1
clone size: NA
V gene: TRBV18
CDR3 DNA: TGTGCCAGTCCATTATCCCACAGGGAAGAGGACACTGAAGCTTTCTTT
CDR3 protein: CASPLSHREEDTEAFF

D gene: NA
J gene: TRBJ1-2
clone size: NA
V gene: TRBV21-1
CDR3 DNA: TGTGCCAGCAGCAAAGCGGGACAGACTAACTATGGCTACACCTTC
CDR3 protein: CASSKAGQTNYGYTF

D gene: NA
J gene: TRBJ1-1
clone size: NA
V gene: TRBV30
CDR3 DNA: TGTGCCTGGAGCGTAACAGGAGACACTGAAGCTTTCTTT
CDR3 protein: CAWSVTGDTEAFF

D gene: TRBD2
J gene: TRBJ2-5
clone size: NA
V gene: TRBV11-3
CDR3 DNA: TGTGCCAGCAGCTCCCAGCGGGAGGGACAAGAGACCCAGTACTTC
CDR3 protein: CASSSQREGQETQYF

D gene: TRBD1
J gene: TRBJ2-7
clone size: few
V gene: TRBV13
CDR3 DNA: TGTGCCAGCAGCTCTCAAGGACAGGTCTACGAGCAGTACTTC
CDR3 protein: CASSSQGQVYEQYF

D gene: NA
J gene: TRBJ1-6
clone size: NA
V gene: TRBV30
CDR3 DNA: TGTGCCTGGAATCATCGGGGGTATACTAGTTCACCCCTCCACTTT
CDR3 protein: CAWNHRGYTSSPLHF

D gene: TRBD1
J gene: TRBJ2-1
clone size: once
V gene: TRBV28
CDR3 DNA: TGTGCCAGCAGCGATTACAGGGGGCCCTACAATGAGCAGTTCTTC
CDR3 protein: CASSDYRGPYNEQFF

D gene: NA
J gene: TRBJ1-1
clone size: NA
V gene: TRBV6-7
CDR3 DNA: TGTGCCAGCAGTCGACCATCCGCAGGGGACTACGACACTGAAGCTTTCTTT
CDR3 protein: CASSRPSAGDYDTEAFF

D gene: TRBD1
J gene: TRBJ1-2
clone size: NA
V gene: TRBV6-5
CDR3 DNA: TGTGCCAGCAAAGCACAGGGGGCCCTATATGGCTACACCTTC
CDR3 protein: CASKAQGALYGYTF

D gene: TRBD1
J gene: TRBJ2-7
clone size: few
V gene: TRBV7-9
CDR3 DNA: TGTGCCAGCAGCTTTGGACAGGTCGAAGGGGAGCAGTACTTC
CDR3 protein: CASSFGQVEGEQYF

D gene: NA
J gene: TRBJ2-7
clone size: NA
V gene: TRBV19
CDR3 DNA: TGTGCCAGTAGTCCGCGGCGGGGCCCTGCCGAGCAGTACTTC
CDR3 protein: CASSPRRGPAEQYF

D gene: NA
J gene: TRBJ2-2
clone size: NA
V gene: TRBV7-9
CDR3 DNA: TGTGCCAGCAGCTTAGTTGGCGGAAACACCGGGGAGCTGTTTTTT
CDR3 protein: CASSLVGGNTGELFF

D gene: NA
J gene: TRBJ2-3
clone size: NA
V gene: TRBV3-1/TRBV3-2
CDR3 DNA: TGTGCCAGCAGCCACCCGATGGGAGGATCTTATAGCACAGATACGCAGTATTTT
CDR3 protein: CASSHPMGGSYSTDTQYF

D gene: TRBD1
J gene: TRBJ2-7
clone size: NA
V gene: TRBV5-1
CDR3 DNA: TGCGCCAGCAGCTTGGCTACAGGGGTAGGGGCCTACGAGCAGTACTTC
CDR3 protein: CASSLATGVGAYEQYF